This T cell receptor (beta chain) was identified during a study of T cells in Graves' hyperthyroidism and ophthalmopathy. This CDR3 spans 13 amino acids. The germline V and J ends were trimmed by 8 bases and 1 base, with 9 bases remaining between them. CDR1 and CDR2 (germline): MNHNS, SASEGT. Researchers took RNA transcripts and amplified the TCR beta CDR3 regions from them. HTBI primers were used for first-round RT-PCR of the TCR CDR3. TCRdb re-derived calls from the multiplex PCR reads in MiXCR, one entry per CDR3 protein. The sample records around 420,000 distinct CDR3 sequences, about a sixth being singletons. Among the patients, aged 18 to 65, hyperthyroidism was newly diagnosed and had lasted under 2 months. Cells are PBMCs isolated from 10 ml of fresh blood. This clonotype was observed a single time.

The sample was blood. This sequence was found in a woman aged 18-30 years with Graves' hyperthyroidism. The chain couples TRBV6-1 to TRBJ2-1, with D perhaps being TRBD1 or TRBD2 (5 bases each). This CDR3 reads CASGTASYNEQFF. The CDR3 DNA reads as TGTGCCAGCGGGACGGCTTCCTACAATGAGCAGTTCTTC.